Only a few counts were recorded for the clone carrying this T cell receptor (beta chain). Per the germline V gene, CDR1 is MNHEY and CDR2 is SMNVEV (reference sequence). This CDR3 region has 13 residues. V dropped 4 bases and J dropped 8 bases, with 11 bases sitting between them. This record belongs to a study of blood T cell repertoires in COVID-19. The method was immunoSEQ multiplex PCR; TCRdb's version includes in-frame clones alone and lacks a portion of them. The repertoire includes roughly 100,000 clones, around 86% of them detected once, and more than 14% sits in the top ten. Sequences were obtained from peripheral blood. This chain connects TRBV27 to TRBJ2-2, with D unclear. The receptor was isolated from a man aged 45 to 65 with acute or convalescent COVID-19. The CDR3 DNA reads TGTGCCAGCAGTTCCCGCCGGAGAGGGGAGCTGTTTTTT. Its translation: CASSSRRRGELFF.